Described below is a single TCR beta chain sequence and its context. Its antigen is not known. These data originate in a study of shared clonotypes between healthy human individuals. Notes on the study in general: Clonotype sharing across a few donors was observed for around 4.8% of naive CD4 clonotypes. Donor clonotype sharing was expected to depend on sequencing depth.

Germline V gene lookup returns CDR1 PRHDT and CDR2 FYEKMQ (reference sequence). V was pared by 4 bases and J by 7 bases, with 10 bases between. The CDR3 length is 13 residues. Clones were sequenced by immunoSEQ multiplex PCR, and TCRdb holds only the in-frame ones, with some missing. The repertoire holds around 700,000 clones, with around 92% as singletons. CD45RO-negative cells were positively selected for CCR7, leaving out terminally differentiated effector memory CD45RA+ cells. The sequence was collected from a man aged 30 to 45 in good health. The rearrangement joins TRBV13 to TRBJ2-2; D gene uncertain. The sequenced material came from naive CD8+ T cells sorted from blood. CDR3 sequence: CASSSWISGELFF. The CDR3 DNA reads TGTGCCAGCAGCTCCTGGATTAGCGGGGAGCTGTTTTTT.